These 25 T cell receptor beta chains were all obtained from the same sample, sequenced in a study of cytomegalovirus exposure and HLA in healthy donors. 13 Jbeta primers and 60 Vbeta primers were used for the PCR. The assay was immunoSEQ multiplex PCR, and TCRdb's table has in-frame clones only and misses some. The sample has some 190,000 clones, roughly 80% seen once; the top ten hold 2% to 2.5%. Input material: PBMCs. All receptors derive from a male donor in good health and CMV-seronegative.

V gene TRBV6-5 combines with J gene TRBJ2-7, with 9 bases identical to TRBD1. The ends lost 6 bases at V and 4 bases at J; junction bases unmatched: 10. This CDR3 comprises 15 residues. Germline loops: CDR1 MNHEY, CDR2 SVGAGI. Here the CDR3 DNA reads TGTGCCAGCAGAGACACAGGGGGCGGTGTTTACGAGCAGTACTTC. Its translation: CASRDTGGGVYEQYF.

V is TRBV19 and J is TRBJ1-2; 7 positions match TRBD1. This CDR3 is built from 13 residues. Germline trimming cut 6 bases from V and 5 bases from J; bases unmatched to any gene: 6. Germline CDR1 and CDR2: LNHDA and SQIVND (reference sequence). DNA for the CDR3: TGTGCCAGTAGCCCCGACAGGGTATATGGCTACACCTTC. Translated: CASSPDRVYGYTF.

This clone was recorded a few times. The chain recombines TRBV10-3 with TRBJ1-2; TRBD1 matches 8 bases. Germline loops: CDR1 ENHRY, CDR2 SYGVKD. V shed 6 bases and J 7 bases; nucleotides not matched to a gene: 10. This CDR3 region has 14 residues. The CDR3 nucleotides are TGTGCCATCAGGTTGGACAGGGAGATTAGTGGCTACACCTTC. Protein sequence: CAIRLDREISGYTF.

The V and J genes are TRBV2 and TRBJ1-5, with D possibly being TRBD1 (6 bases). The CDR3 length is 15 residues. The V end was cut by 7 bases, the J end by 1 base, with 14 bases between. Germline CDR1 is SNHLY and CDR2 is FYNNEI. The CDR3 region has the DNA TGTGCCAGCACTCTACAGGGAGGGAGCAATCAGCCCCAGCATTTT. Protein: CASTLQGGSNQPQHF.

V usage is TRBV2 and J usage is TRBJ2-1; D uncertain. This CDR3 is 14 amino acids long. Trimming removed 7 bases from V and 5 bases from J, with 15 bases in between. Per the germline V gene, CDR1 is SNHLY and CDR2 is FYNNEI. The CDR3 DNA follows: TGTGCCAGCACCCCGTCGCAGGTTAACAATGAGCAGTTCTTC. Amino acid sequence: CASTPSQVNNEQFF.

Only one count was recorded for this clone. The CDR3 region is CASSQEAGGYNEQFF. The CDR3 DNA sequence: TGCGCCAGCAGCCAAGAGGCGGGAGGGTACAATGAGCAGTTCTTC. J is TRBJ2-1 and V is TRBV4-3; 9 bases match TRBD2. Germline CDR1 reads LGHNA; CDR2 reads YSLEER. V was clipped by 0 bases and J by 4 bases; unmatched bases: 1. This CDR3 is built from 15 residues.

J is TRBJ2-1 and V is TRBV6-1; 8 bases are shared with TRBD2. This CDR3 region has 13 residues. Germline CDR1 is MNHNS and CDR2 is SASEGT. V dropped 3 bases and J dropped 9; count of bases not matched to a gene: 4. CDR3 residues: CASSESREGEQFF. The CDR3 nucleotides are TGTGCCAGCAGTGAGTCCCGGGAGGGTGAGCAGTTCTTC.

This clone appeared once. The chain combines TRBV2 with TRBJ2-5; possible D gene TRBD2, 6 bases. With 2 bases removed from V and 3 bases from J, the gap between germline ends came to 16 bases. Germline V CDR1 and CDR2: SNHLY, FYNNEI. The CDR3 runs to 16 residues. The CDR3 protein is CASSEYRRRGKETQYF. The CDR3 coding sequence is TGTGCCAGCAGTGAATACAGAAGGCGCGGGAAAGAGACCCAGTACTTC.

The chain employs TRBV4-3 and TRBJ2-5; 8 nucleotides line up with TRBD1. The CDR3 loop spans 14 amino acids. V was clipped by 4 bases and J by 4 bases; unmatched bases: 5. Germline V gene data show CDR1 as LGHNA and CDR2 as YSLEER. The CDR3 region is CASSPGQVGETQYF. CDR3 bases: TGCGCCAGCAGCCCGGGACAGGTCGGAGAGACCCAGTACTTC.

The chain joins TRBV11-2 to TRBJ1-1; 12 bases are a match to TRBD1. The CDR3 runs 14 residues. V shed 4 bases, J shed 10 bases, and the junction held 7 bases outside the gene matches. The V gene's germline CDR1 is SGHAT and CDR2 FQNNGV. DNA for the CDR3: TGTGCCAGCAGCTGGGGCGGGACAGGGGGCCTAGCTTTCTTT. As protein: CASSWGGTGGLAFF.

This clone was picked up a small number of times. This chain connects TRBV5-6 to TRBJ2-7; D is ambiguous. Trimming shortened V by 2 bases and J by 1 base, and 7 bases separated the two germline ends. The CDR3 loop spans 13 amino acids. Germline CDR1 SGHDT, CDR2 YYEEEE. As DNA, the CDR3 is TGTGCCAGCAGCTTTTACAGATCCTACGAGCAGTACTTC. This encodes CASSFYRSYEQYF.

V gene TRBV9 combines with J gene TRBJ2-7; 8 nucleotides align to TRBD1. Trimming took 3 bases from V and 4 from J; bases not matched to a gene: 6. The CDR3 contains 14 residues. CDR1 SGDLS and CDR2 YYNGEE come from the germline V gene. The CDR3 protein is CASSATGQVYEQYF. The CDR3 DNA reads TGTGCCAGCAGCGCGACGGGACAGGTTTACGAGCAGTACTTC. The full variable domain, rest sourced from reference TRBV9 and TRBJ2-7, is DSGVTQTPKHLITATGQRVTLRCSPRSGDLSVYWYQQSLDQGLQFLIQYYNGEERAKGNILERFSAQQFPDLHSELNLSSLELGDSALYFCASSATGQVYEQYFGPGTRLTVT.

J is TRBJ1-2 and V is TRBV25-1; the D is unclear. This CDR3 spans 13 amino acids. The germline V gene encodes CDR1 MGHDK and CDR2 SYGVNS. V lost 6 bases and J lost 3, with 11 bases in between. The CDR3 DNA is TGTGCCAGCAGAAGGAACGGAGACTATGGCTACACCTTC. Translated, it gives CASRRNGDYGYTF.

The V and J genes are TRBV4-1 and TRBJ2-7; no definite D call. Germline V CDR1 and CDR2: MGHRA, YSYEKL. The CDR3 extends over 17 amino acids. V lost 0 bases and J lost 3, with 18 bases in between. CDR3 nucleotides: TGCGCCAGCAGCCAAGATTTCCGAGGCCATACTGGCTACGAGCAGTACTTC. Translating gives CASSQDFRGHTGYEQYF.

This chain connects TRBV27 to TRBJ2-7; 7 positions match TRBD1. The trim removed 1 base at V and 6 bases at J, leaving 12 bases unmatched. The CDR3 spans 16 residues. Germline V gene sequence: CDR1 MNHEY, CDR2 SMNVEV (reference sequence). The CDR3 reads CASSLLGRGISSEQYF. CDR3 DNA sequence: TGTGCCAGCAGTTTATTAGGCAGGGGGATTTCCAGCGAGCAGTACTTC.

The chain carries TRBV10-3 and TRBJ1-1, with unresolved D. Per the germline V gene, CDR1 is ENHRY and CDR2 is SYGVKD. Trimming pared 5 bases from V and 1 base from J, leaving 11 bases between. There are 14 residues in the CDR3. The CDR3 region is CAISQTYGNTEAFF. The CDR3, as DNA: TGTGCCATCAGTCAGACATATGGGAACACTGAAGCTTTCTTT.

The chain uses TRBV9 and TRBJ2-7, with 7 bases identical to TRBD2. The germline gives CDR1 SGDLS, CDR2 YYNGEE. V shed 1 base, J shed 2 bases, and the junction held 6 bases outside the gene matches. This CDR3 contains 15 residues. The CDR3 spells CASSVNPGGTYEQYF. CDR3 sequence (DNA): TGTGCCAGCAGCGTAAACCCGGGAGGAACCTACGAGCAGTACTTC.

The chain carries TRBV7-2 and TRBJ2-7; D remains ambiguous. Germline V gives CDR1 SGHTA, CDR2 FQGNSA. Trimming pared 0 bases from V and 0 bases from J, leaving 6 bases between. This CDR3 region has 14 residues. In DNA form, the CDR3 reads TGTGCCAGCAGCTTAGCGGGCAACTCCTACGAGCAGTACTTC. Protein sequence: CASSLAGNSYEQYF.

This chain joins TRBV6-1 and TRBJ1-3; 8 bases are a match to TRBD1. Trimming cost V 1 base and J 2 bases; bases outside gene matches: 1. The CDR3 contains 15 residues. Germline CDR1 MNHNS, CDR2 SASEGT. CDR3 nucleotide sequence: TGTGCCAGCAGTGAAGGGACAGGGCCTGGAAACACCATATATTTT. Amino acid sequence: CASSEGTGPGNTIYF.

This chain connects TRBV7-9 to TRBJ2-7; 7 bases agree with TRBD1. Germline V gene lookup returns CDR1 SEHNR and CDR2 FQNEAQ (reference sequence). The junction had 5 bases not matched to a gene; V was cut back by 5 bases and J by 1 base. The CDR3 contains 14 residues. The CDR3 here is CASSPGTESYEQYF. DNA of the CDR3: TGTGCCAGCAGCCCCGGGACAGAGTCCTACGAGCAGTACTTC.

This clone was counted a few times. This chain joins TRBV30 and TRBJ1-1; tentative D call: TRBD1 (5 bases). Deletions cut 5 bases from V and 1 base from J, with 8 bases between. In germline, CDR1 is GTSNPN, CDR2 SVGIG (reference sequence). CDR3 length equals 12 residues. The CDR3 sequence is CAWDRGNTEAFF. DNA of the CDR3: TGTGCCTGGGACAGAGGGAACACTGAAGCTTTCTTT.

V gene TRBV7-9 combines with J gene TRBJ2-3; 10 bases are shared with TRBD2. V lost 4 bases to trimming and J lost 1 base; unmatched junction nucleotides: 5. The V gene's germline CDR1 is SEHNR and CDR2 FQNEAQ (reference sequence). The CDR3 loop spans 16 amino acids. CDR3 region: CASSSLAGAGTDTQYF. CDR3 bases: TGTGCCAGCAGCTCTCTAGCGGGAGCTGGCACAGATACGCAGTATTTT.

This chain connects TRBV9 to TRBJ2-7; TRBD2 is a possible D gene (6 bases). From germline, CDR1 is SGDLS and CDR2 YYNGEE. The V gene lost 0 bases and the J gene lost 4 bases, with 8 bases spanning the gap. The CDR3 has 13 amino acids. The CDR3 here is CASSVAEGYEQYF. The CDR3 coding sequence is TGTGCCAGCAGCGTAGCGGAGGGATACGAGCAGTACTTC.

This chain uses TRBV29-1 with TRBJ1-2, with TRBD1 matching over 7 bases. CDR3 length: 12 residues. Losses at the gene ends were 6 bases for V and 8 bases for J; bases not matched to a gene: 9. Germline V lookup: CDR1 SQVTM, CDR2 ANQGSEA. CDR3 amino acids: CSVADRARGYTF. CDR3 nucleotides: TGCAGCGTCGCCGACAGGGCCAGAGGCTACACCTTC.

The V gene is TRBV7-8, the J gene TRBJ2-2, with 8 positions matching TRBD1. The germline V gene has CDR1 SGHVS and CDR2 FQNEAQ. The CDR3 totals 16 residues. The ends lost 4 bases at V and 4 bases at J; junction bases unmatched: 8. Here the CDR3 reads CASSSRQGNPTGELFF. CDR3 DNA: TGTGCCAGCAGCTCCCGACAGGGGAATCCCACCGGGGAGCTGTTTTTT.